A single sample is the source of the 9 T cell receptor beta chains below, sequenced in a study of Ad26.COV2.S vaccination and SARS-CoV-2 variants. The treatment was: around 19 received Ad26.COV2.S at low or high dose, single or two shots; a few received placebo; per-sample allocation not given. Following the first vaccine or placebo injection, samples were taken on day 63. The method was immunoSEQ multiplex PCR; TCRdb's version includes in-frame clones alone and lacks a portion of them. The sample records fewer than 400,000 clones, approximately 86% being singletons. The sample here was peripheral blood, taken in a trial of Ad26.COV2.S vaccine versus placebo. These receptor sequences come from a person between 18 and 60 years old who received the Ad26.COV2.S COVID-19 vaccine or a placebo.

The V gene is TRBV6-1, the J gene TRBJ2-7; TRBD1 or TRBD2 may be the D gene (6 bases each). This CDR3 region has 14 residues. Deletions cut 3 bases from V and 4 bases from J, with 13 bases between. Germline V gene data show CDR1 as MNHNS and CDR2 as SASEGT. The chain's CDR3 is CASSERDISYEQYF. CDR3 sequence (DNA): TGTGCCAGCAGTGAGCGGGACATTTCTTACGAGCAGTACTTC.

The chain links TRBV30 to TRBJ2-7, with D unclear. V was clipped by 3 bases and J by 3 bases, with 6 bases between them. The CDR3 length is 11 residues. Germline loops: CDR1 GTSNPN, CDR2 SVGIG (reference sequence). CDR3 nucleotides: TGTGCCTGGAGCACCAACTACGAGCAGTACTTC. The encoded protein is CAWSTNYEQYF. Drawing the rest from reference TRBV30 and TRBJ2-7, the complete variable domain is SQTIHQWPATLVQPVGSPLSLECTVEGTSNPNLYWYRQAAGRGLQLLFYSVGIGQISSEVPQNLSASRPQDRQFILSSKKLLLSDSGFYLCAWSTNYEQYFGPGTRLTVT.

This clone was seen once. The chain combines TRBV11-3 with TRBJ2-7, with 9 bases aligning to TRBD1. The germline V gene encodes CDR1 SGHNT and CDR2 YENEEA. This CDR3 contains 15 residues. Trimming took 0 bases from V and 4 from J; bases not matched to a gene: 4. Here the CDR3 reads CASSLDGTGRYEQYF. The DNA of the CDR3 is TGTGCCAGCAGCTTAGATGGGACAGGGAGGTACGAGCAGTACTTC.

This clone is a singleton in its sample. The chain carries TRBV5-5 and TRBJ2-7; TRBD2 matches at 7 bases. The ends lost 1 base at V and 6 bases at J; junction bases unmatched: 7. There are 14 residues in the CDR3. Germline CDR1 reads SGHKS; CDR2 reads YYEKEE (reference sequence). The chain's CDR3 is CASSLWGGEGEQYF. The CDR3 DNA reads as TGTGCCAGCAGCTTGTGGGGAGGGGAAGGCGAGCAGTACTTC. Filled out from reference TRBV5-5 and TRBJ2-7, the complete variable domain reads DAGVTQSPTHLIKTRGQQVTLRCSPISGHKSVSWYQQVLGQGPQFIFQYYEKEERGRGNFPDRFSARQFPNYSSELNVNALLLGDSALYLCASSLWGGEGEQYFGPGTRLTVT.

V gene TRBV18 combines with J gene TRBJ2-5; TRBD1 matches 7 bases. The CDR3 is made up of 15 amino acids. J gave up 1 base and V 2 bases, and 4 bases lay outside the gene matches. The germline V gene has CDR1 KGHSH and CDR2 LQKENI. CDR3 sequence reads: CASSPRRQGQETQYF. In DNA form, the CDR3 reads TGTGCCAGCTCACCAAGGAGACAGGGCCAAGAGACCCAGTACTTC. The full variable domain, with the rest looked up from reference TRBV18 and TRBJ2-5, is NAGVMQNPRHLVRRRGQEARLRCSPMKGHSHVYWYRQLPEEGLKFMVYLQKENIIDESGMPKERFSAEFPKEGPSILRIQQVVRGDSAAYFCASSPRRQGQETQYFGPGTRLLVL.

This chain joins TRBV19 and TRBJ1-5; TRBD1 matches 7 bases. CDR1 is LNHDA and CDR2 is SQIVND in the germline V gene (reference sequence). J was trimmed by 7 bases and V by 3 bases; bases with no gene match: 9. This CDR3 has 15 amino acids. The CDR3 sequence is CASSIAPGGWQPQHF. Written as DNA, the CDR3 is TGTGCCAGTAGTATTGCCCCAGGGGGATGGCAGCCCCAGCATTTT.

The chain employs TRBV5-4 and TRBJ2-3, with 9 bases aligning to TRBD1. The CDR3 is 16 amino acids. Germline-derived CDR1 and CDR2 are SGHNT and YYREEE (reference sequence). Germline trimming cut 2 bases from V and 3 bases from J; bases unmatched to any gene: 7. The CDR3 sequence: CASSLGGTGRTDTQYF. As DNA, the CDR3 is TGTGCCAGCAGCTTAGGCGGGACAGGGCGAACAGATACGCAGTATTTT. Complete variable domain (other parts from reference TRBV5-4 and TRBJ2-3): ETGVTQSPTHLIKTRGQQVTLRCSSQSGHNTVSWYQQALGQGPQFIFQYYREEENGRGNFPPRFSGLQFPNYSSELNVNALELDDSALYLCASSLGGTGRTDTQYFGPGTRLTVL.

The V call is TRBV19, the J call TRBJ1-3; D remains unclear. Germline assignment: CDR1 LNHDA and CDR2 SQIVND (reference sequence). This CDR3 is 13 amino acids long. Trimming cost V 6 bases and J 2 bases, with 8 bases left between them. The CDR3 protein is CASSRGAGNTIYF. CDR3 nucleotide sequence: TGTGCCAGTAGCCGGGGAGCTGGAAACACCATATATTTT. Together with reference TRBV19 and TRBJ1-3, the CDR3 gives the full variable domain: DGGITQSPKYLFRKEGQNVTLSCEQNLNHDAMYWYRQDPGQGLRLIYYSQIVNDFQKGDIAEGYSVSREKKESFPLTVTSAQKNPTAFYLCASSRGAGNTIYFGEGSWLTVV.

The rearrangement links TRBV28 to TRBJ1-4; TRBD1 is a possible D gene (5 bases). V lost 7 bases, J lost 1 base, and 16 bases lay in between. The CDR3 runs 16 residues. Per germline, CDR1 MDHEN and CDR2 SYDVKM. The chain's CDR3 is CASTVPGFVTNEKLFF. CDR3 coding DNA: TGTGCCAGCACCGTTCCAGGGTTCGTAACTAATGAAAAACTGTTTTTT.